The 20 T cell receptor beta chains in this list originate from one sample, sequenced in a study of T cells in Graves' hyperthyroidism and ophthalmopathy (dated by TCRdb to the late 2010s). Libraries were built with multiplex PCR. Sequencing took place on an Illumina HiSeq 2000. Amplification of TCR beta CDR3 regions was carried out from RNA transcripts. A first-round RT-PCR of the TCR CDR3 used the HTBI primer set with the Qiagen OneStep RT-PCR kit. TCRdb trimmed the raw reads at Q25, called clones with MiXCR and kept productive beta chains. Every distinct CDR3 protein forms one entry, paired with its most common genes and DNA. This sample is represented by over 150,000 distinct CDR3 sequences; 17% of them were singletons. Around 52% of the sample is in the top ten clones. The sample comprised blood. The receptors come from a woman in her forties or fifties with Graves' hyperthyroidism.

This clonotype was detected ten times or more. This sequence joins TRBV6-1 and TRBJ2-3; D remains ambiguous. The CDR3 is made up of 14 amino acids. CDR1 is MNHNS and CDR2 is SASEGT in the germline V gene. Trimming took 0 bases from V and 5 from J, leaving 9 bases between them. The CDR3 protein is CASSEALRRDTQYF. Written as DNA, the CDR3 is TGTGCCAGCAGTGAAGCGCTTCGGAGAGATACGCAGTATTTT.

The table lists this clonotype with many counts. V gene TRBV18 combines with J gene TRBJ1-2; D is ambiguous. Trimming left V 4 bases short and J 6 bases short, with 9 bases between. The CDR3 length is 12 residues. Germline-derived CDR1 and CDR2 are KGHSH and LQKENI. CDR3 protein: CASSQGMNGYTF. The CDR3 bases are TGTGCCAGCTCACAAGGGATGAATGGCTACACCTTC.

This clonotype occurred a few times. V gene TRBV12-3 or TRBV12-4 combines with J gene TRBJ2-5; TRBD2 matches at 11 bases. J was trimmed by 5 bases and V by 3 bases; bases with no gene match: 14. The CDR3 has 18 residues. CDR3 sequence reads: CASSFELSGRARRETQYF. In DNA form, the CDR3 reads TGTGCCAGCAGTTTCGAACTTAGCGGGAGGGCCCGCCGGGAGACCCAGTACTTC.

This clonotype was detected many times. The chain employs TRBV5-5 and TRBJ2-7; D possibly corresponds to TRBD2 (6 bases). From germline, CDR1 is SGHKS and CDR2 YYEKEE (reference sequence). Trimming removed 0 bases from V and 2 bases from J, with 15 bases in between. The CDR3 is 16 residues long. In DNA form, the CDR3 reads TGTGCCAGCAGCTTGGATCCCGGAGGGAGCCCCTACGAGCAGTACTTC. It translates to CASSLDPGGSPYEQYF.

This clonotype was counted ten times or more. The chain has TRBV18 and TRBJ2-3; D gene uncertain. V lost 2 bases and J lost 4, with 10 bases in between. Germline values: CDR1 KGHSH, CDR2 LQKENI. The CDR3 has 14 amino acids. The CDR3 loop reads CASSPSVGADTQYF. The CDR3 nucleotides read TGTGCCAGCTCACCATCTGTAGGTGCAGATACGCAGTATTTT.

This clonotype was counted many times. CDR3 DNA sequence: TGCAGTGCTAGAGGGCTAGCGGGAGCTGCAGATACGCAGTATTTT. Translated: CSARGLAGAADTQYF. The rearrangement links TRBV20-1 to TRBJ2-3; 10 bases fit TRBD2. The germline V gene has CDR1 DFQATT and CDR2 SNEGSKA (reference sequence). With 1 base clipped from V and 4 bases from J, the junction kept 5 bases outside the gene matches. There are 15 residues in the CDR3.

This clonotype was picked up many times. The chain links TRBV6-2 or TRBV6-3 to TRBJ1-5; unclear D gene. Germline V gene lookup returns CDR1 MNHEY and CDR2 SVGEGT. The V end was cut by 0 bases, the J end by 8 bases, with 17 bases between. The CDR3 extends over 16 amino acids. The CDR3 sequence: CASSYSNVHVNEPQHF. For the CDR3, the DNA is TGTGCCAGCAGTTACTCGAACGTACATGTCAACGAGCCCCAGCATTTT.

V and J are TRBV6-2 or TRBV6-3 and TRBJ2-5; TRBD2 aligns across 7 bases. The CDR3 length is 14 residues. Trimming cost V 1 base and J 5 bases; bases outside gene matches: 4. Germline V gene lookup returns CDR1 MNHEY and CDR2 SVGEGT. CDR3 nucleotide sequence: TGTGCCAGCAGTTACTTTGGGGAGGGGGAGACCCAGTACTTC. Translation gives CASSYFGEGETQYF.

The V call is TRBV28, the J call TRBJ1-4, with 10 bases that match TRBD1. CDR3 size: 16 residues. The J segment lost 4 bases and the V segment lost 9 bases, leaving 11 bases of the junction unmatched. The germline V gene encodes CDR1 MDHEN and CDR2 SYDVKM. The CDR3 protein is CASAPGTGVNNEKLFF. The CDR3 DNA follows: TGTGCCAGTGCTCCCGGGACAGGGGTTAATAATGAAAAACTGTTTTTT.

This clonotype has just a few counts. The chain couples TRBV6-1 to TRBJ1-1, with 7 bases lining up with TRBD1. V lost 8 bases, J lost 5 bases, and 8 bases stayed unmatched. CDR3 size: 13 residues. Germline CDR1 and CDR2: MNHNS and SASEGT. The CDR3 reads CASQGGTGTEAFF. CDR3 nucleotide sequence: TGTGCCAGCCAAGGGGGCACTGGGACTGAAGCTTTCTTT.

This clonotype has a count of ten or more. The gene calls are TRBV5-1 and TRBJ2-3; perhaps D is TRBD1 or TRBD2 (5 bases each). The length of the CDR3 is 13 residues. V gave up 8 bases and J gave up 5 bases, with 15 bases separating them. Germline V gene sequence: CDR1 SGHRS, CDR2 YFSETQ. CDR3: CASLRDVGDTQYF. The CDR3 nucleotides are TGCGCCAGTCTCCGGGACGTAGGAGATACGCAGTATTTT.

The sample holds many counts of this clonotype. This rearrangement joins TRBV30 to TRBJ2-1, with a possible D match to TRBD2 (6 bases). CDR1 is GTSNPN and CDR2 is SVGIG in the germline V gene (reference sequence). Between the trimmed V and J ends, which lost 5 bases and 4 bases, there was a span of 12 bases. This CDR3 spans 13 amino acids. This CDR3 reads CAWAGTPYNEQFF. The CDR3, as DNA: TGTGCCTGGGCCGGGACTCCGTACAATGAGCAGTTCTTC.

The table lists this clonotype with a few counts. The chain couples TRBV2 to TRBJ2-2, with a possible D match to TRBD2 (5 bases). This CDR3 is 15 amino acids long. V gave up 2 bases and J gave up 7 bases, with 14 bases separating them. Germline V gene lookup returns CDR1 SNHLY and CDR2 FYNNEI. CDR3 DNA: TGTGCCAGCAGTGAATATCCCCAAGGGAGCGGGGAGCTGTTTTTT. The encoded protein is CASSEYPQGSGELFF.

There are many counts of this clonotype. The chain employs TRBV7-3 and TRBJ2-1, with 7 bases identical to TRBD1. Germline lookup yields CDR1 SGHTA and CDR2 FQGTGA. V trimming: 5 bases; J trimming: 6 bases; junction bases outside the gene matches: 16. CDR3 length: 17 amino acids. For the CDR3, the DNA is TGTGCCAGCAGCATAGCTCCGACAGGGAGAGAACGCAATGAGCAGTTCTTC. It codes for CASSIAPTGRERNEQFF.

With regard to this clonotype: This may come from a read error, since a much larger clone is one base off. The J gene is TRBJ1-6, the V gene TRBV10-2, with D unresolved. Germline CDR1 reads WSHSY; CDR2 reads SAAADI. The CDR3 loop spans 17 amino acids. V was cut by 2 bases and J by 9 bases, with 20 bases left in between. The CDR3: CASSEGPRGVSRSPLHF. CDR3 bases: TGCGCCAGCAGTGAGGGCCCCCGGGGTGTTTCTCGTTCACCCCTCCACTTT.

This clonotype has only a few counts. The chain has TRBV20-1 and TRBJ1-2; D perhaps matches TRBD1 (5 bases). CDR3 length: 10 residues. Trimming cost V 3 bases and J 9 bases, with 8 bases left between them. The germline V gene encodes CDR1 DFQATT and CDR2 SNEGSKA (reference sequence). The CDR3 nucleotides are TGCAGTGCTAGTGGGGACCGCTACACCTTC. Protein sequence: CSASGDRYTF.

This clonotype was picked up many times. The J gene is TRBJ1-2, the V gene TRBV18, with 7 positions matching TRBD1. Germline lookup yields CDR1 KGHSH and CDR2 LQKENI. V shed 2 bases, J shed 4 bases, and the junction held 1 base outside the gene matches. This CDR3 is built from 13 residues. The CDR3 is CASSPSGGYGYTF. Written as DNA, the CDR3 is TGTGCCAGCTCACCATCAGGGGGCTATGGCTACACCTTC.

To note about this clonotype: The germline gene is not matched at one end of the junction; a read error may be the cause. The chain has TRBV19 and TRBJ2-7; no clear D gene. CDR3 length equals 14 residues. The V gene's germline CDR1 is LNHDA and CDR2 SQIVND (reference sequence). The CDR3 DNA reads TGTGCCAGTAGTACCCCAGCCCCCATTTACGAGCAGTATTTC. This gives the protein CASSTPAPIYEQYF.

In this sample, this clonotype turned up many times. CDR3: CASSSIGQGPTEAFF. The CDR3 bases are TGCGCCAGCAGCTCGATAGGACAGGGGCCCACTGAAGCTTTCTTT. The chain carries TRBV5-1 and TRBJ1-1; 9 nucleotides align to TRBD1. The CDR3 is made up of 15 amino acids. Germline lookup yields CDR1 SGHRS and CDR2 YFSETQ. The junction had 7 bases not matched to a gene; V was cut back by 3 bases and J by 4 bases. The whole variable domain, filled in from reference TRBV5-1 and TRBJ1-1, reads KAGVTQTPRYLIKTRGQQVTLSCSPISGHRSVSWYQQTPGQGLQFLFEYFSETQRNKGNFPGRFSGRQFSNSRSEMNVSTLELGDSALYLCASSSIGQGPTEAFFGQGTRLTVV.

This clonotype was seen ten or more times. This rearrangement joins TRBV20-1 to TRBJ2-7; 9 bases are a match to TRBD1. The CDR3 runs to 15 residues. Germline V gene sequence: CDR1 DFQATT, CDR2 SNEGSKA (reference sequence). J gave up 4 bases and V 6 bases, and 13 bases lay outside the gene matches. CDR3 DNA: TGCAGTGCCCGAAACAGGGACAGGGCAGTGTACGAGCAGTACTTC. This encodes CSARNRDRAVYEQYF.